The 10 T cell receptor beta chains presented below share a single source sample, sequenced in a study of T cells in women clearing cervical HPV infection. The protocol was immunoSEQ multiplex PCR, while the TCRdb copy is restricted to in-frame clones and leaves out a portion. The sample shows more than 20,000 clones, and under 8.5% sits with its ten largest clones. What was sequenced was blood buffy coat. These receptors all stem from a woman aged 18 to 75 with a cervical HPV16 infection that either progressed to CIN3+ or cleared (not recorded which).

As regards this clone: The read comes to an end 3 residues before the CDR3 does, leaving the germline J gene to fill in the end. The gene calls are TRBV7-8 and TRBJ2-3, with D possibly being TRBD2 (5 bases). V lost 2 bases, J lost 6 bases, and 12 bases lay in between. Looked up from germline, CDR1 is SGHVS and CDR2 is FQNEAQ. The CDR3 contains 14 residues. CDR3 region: CASSLRFSGDTQYF. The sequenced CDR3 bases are TGTGCCAGCAGCTTAAGGTTCAGCGGTGATACG.

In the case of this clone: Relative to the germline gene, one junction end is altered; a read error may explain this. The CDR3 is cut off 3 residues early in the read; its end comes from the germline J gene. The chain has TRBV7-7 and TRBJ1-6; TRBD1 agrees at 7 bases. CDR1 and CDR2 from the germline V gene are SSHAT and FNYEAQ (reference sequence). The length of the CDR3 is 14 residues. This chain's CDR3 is CASSRRTGCSPLHF. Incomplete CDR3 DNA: TGTGCTAGCAGCCGGCGGACAGGTTGCTCACCC.

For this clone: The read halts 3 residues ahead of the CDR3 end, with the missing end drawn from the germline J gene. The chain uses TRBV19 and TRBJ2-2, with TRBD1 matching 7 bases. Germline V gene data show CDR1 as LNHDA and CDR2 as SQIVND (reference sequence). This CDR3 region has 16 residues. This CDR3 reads CASTASWTGENEKLFF. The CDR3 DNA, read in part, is TGTGCCAGTACCGCCTCATGGACAGGCGAAAATGAAAAG.

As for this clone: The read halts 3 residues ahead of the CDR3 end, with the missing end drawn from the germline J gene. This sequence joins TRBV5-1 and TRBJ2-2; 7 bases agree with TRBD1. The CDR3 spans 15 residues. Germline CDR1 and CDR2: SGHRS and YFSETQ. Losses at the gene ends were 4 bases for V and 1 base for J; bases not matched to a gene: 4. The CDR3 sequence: CASSTTGRNTGELFF. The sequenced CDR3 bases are TGCGCCAGCAGCACGACAGGGAGGAACACCGGGGAG.

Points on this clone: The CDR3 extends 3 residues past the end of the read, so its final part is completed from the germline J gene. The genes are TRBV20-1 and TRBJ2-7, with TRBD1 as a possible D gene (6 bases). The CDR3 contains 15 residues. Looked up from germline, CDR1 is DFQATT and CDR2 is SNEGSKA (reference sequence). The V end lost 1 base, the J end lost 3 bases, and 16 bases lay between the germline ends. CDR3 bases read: TGCAGTGCTAGAGGGAACAGGGATCTCAGCTACGAG. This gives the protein CSARGNRDLSYE. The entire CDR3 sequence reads CSARGNRDLSYEQYF.

The CDR3 region is CASETGRSDTQYF. The DNA read from the CDR3 is TGTGCCAGCGAAACAGGGCGGTCGGATACG. V is TRBV7-2 and J is TRBJ2-3, with D maybe TRBD1 (6 bases). Sequencing ends 3 residues short of the CDR3 end; the germline J gene provides the rest. The ends were cut back, 8 bases at V and 6 bases at J, with 15 bases in the middle. CDR3 length: 13 amino acids. The germline V gene encodes CDR1 SGHTA and CDR2 FQGNSA.

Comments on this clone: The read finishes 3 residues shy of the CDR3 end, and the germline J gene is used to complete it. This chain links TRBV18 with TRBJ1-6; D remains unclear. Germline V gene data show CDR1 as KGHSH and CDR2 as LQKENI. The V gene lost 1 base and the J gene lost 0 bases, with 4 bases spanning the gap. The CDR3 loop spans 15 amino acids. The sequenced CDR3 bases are TGTGCCAGCTCACCACAGGGCTCCTATAATTCACCC. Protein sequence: CASSPQGSYNSP. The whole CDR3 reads CASSPQGSYNSPLHF. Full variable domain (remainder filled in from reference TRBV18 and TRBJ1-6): NAGVMQNPRHLVRRRGQEARLRCSPMKGHSHVYWYRQLPEEGLKFMVYLQKENIIDESGMPKERFSAEFPKEGPSILRIQQVVRGDSAAYFCASSPQGSYNSPLHFGNGTRLTVT.

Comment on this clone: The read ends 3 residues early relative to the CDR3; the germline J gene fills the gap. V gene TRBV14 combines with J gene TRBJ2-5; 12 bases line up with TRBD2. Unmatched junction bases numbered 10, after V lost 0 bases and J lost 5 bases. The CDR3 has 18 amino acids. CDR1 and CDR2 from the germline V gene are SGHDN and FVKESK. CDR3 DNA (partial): TGTGCCAGCAGCCAAGACCGGCTAGCGGGAGGGCGTGGTGAGACC. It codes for CASSQDRLAGGRGET. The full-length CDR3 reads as CASSQDRLAGGRGETQYF.

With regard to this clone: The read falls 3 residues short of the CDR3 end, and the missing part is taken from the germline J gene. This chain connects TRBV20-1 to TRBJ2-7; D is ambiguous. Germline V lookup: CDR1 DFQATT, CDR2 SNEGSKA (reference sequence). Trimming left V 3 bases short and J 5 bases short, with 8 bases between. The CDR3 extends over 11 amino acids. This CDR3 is CSASYYHEQYF. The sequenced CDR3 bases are TGCAGTGCTAGTTACTACCACGAG.

The CDR3 protein is CASSLTGGATDTQYF. Incomplete CDR3 DNA: TGCGCCAGCAGCCTGACAGGGGGCGCGACAGATACG. The chain couples TRBV5-1 to TRBJ2-3; TRBD1 aligns across 10 bases. The read finishes 3 residues shy of the CDR3 end, and the germline J gene is used to complete it. Trimming took 4 bases from V and 3 from J; bases not matched to a gene: 5. The CDR3 contains 15 residues. Per germline, CDR1 SGHRS and CDR2 YFSETQ.